This T cell receptor beta chain is drawn from a study of blood T cell repertoires in COVID-19. Overall study context: PBMCs, B-cell-depleted T cells, or T cells were the source of the cDNA or gDNA that made up the material.

Assay: immunoSEQ multiplex PCR; the TCRdb copy retains only in-frame clones and omits some. The repertoire includes tens of thousands of clones, roughly 79% of them detected once, and roughly 50% sits in the top ten. The V end lost 4 bases, the J end lost 7 bases, and 21 bases lay between the germline ends. This CDR3 spans 16 amino acids. Germline loops: CDR1 SGHRS, CDR2 YFSETQ. The source is a human donor in a cohort sampled during active COVID-19. V usage is TRBV5-1 and J usage is TRBJ2-1; D not certain. Specimen: peripheral blood. CDR3 DNA sequence: TGCGCCAGCAGCCGGTGGGCTAAACACGGTCGTAATGAGCAGTTCTTC. Its protein is CASSRWAKHGRNEQFF.